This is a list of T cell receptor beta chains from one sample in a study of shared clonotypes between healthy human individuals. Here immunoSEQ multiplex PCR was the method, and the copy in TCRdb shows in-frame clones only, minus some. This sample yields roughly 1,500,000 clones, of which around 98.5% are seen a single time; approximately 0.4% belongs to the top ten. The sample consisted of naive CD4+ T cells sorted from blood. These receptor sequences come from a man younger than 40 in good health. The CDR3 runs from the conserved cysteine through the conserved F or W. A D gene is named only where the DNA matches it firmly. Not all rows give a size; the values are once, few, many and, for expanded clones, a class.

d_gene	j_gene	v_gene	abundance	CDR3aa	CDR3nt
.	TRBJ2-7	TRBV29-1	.	CSVKGAYEQYF	TGCAGCGTGAAAGGGGCCTACGAGCAGTACTTC
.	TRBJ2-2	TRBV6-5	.	CASARGANTGELFF	TGTGCCAGCGCAAGGGGGGCGAACACCGGGGAGCTGTTTTTT
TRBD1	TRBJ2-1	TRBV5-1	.	CASSLGLTGEWEQFF	TGCGCCAGCAGCTTGGGGTTGACAGGGGAATGGGAGCAGTTCTTC
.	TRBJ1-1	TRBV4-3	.	CASSQGFPARAFF	TGCGCCAGCAGCCAAGGGTTTCCCGCGAGGGCTTTCTTT
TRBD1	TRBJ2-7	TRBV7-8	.	CASSQDRVNQQYF	TGTGCCAGCAGCCAGGACAGGGTGAATCAGCAGTACTTC
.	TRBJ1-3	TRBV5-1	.	CASSLLSGNTIYF	TGCGCCAGCAGCTTATTAAGTGGAAACACCATATATTTT
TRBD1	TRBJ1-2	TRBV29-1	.	CSVAGQGIIYTF	TGCAGCGTTGCTGGACAGGGGATTATCTACACCTTC
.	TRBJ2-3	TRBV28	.	CASSPLGTPTDTQYF	TGTGCCAGCAGTCCACTGGGGACACCCACAGATACGCAGTATTTT
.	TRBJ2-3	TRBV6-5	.	CASSQTRETDTQYF	TGTGCCAGCAGTCAGACTAGAGAGACAGATACGCAGTATTTT
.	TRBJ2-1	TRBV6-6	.	CASTLEFYHEQFF	TGTGCCAGCACGCTAGAATTTTACCATGAGCAGTTCTTC
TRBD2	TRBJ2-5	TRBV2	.	CASSALAGGSETQYF	TGTGCCAGCAGTGCGCTAGCGGGAGGGTCAGAGACCCAGTACTTC
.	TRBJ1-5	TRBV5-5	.	CASSLDNVRSNQPQHF	TGTGCCAGCAGCCTGGACAATGTAAGGAGCAATCAGCCCCAGCATTTT
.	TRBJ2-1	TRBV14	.	CASSQLTPQGANEQFF	TGTGCCAGCAGCCAATTGACTCCCCAGGGTGCGAATGAGCAGTTCTTC
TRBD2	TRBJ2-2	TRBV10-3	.	CAISESRAGGPTGELFF	TGTGCCATCAGTGAGTCTAGAGCGGGAGGGCCTACTGGGGAGCTGTTTTTT
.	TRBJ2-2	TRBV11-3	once	CASSLVFDTGELFF	TGTGCCAGCAGCTTAGTGTTCGACACCGGGGAGCTGTTTTTT
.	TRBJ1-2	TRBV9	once	CASSVGVIGHYGYTF	TGTGCCAGCAGCGTAGGGGTGATTGGGCACTATGGCTACACCTTC
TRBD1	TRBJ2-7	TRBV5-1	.	CASSPIIDRGEQYF	TGCGCCAGCAGCCCGATAATAGACAGGGGCGAGCAGTACTTC
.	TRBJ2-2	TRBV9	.	CASSVSYLTGELFF	TGTGCCAGCAGCGTTAGCTACCTCACCGGGGAGCTGTTTTTT
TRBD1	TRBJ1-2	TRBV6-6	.	CASSSPDRQGAYGYTF	TGTGCCAGCAGTTCCCCCGACCGACAGGGGGCCTATGGCTACACCTTC
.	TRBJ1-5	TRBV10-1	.	CASSTGINQPQHF	TGCGCCAGCAGCACCGGGATCAATCAGCCCCAGCATTTT
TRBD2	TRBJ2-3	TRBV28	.	CASSPPSGSKDTQYF	TGTGCCAGCAGTCCTCCTAGCGGGAGTAAAGATACGCAGTATTTT
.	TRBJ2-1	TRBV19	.	CASSISRAAGLYNEQFF	TGTGCCAGTAGTATTTCCCGTGCGGCAGGGTTGTACAATGAGCAGTTCTTC
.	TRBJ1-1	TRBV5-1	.	CASRRGTEAFF	TGCGCCAGCAGGAGAGGGACTGAAGCTTTCTTT
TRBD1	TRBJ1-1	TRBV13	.	CASSLRQGMGTEAFF	TGTGCCAGCAGCTTGAGACAGGGGATGGGTACTGAAGCTTTCTTT
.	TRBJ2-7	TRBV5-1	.	CASSPEGDSNPYEQYF	TGCGCCAGCAGCCCGGAGGGGGACTCAAACCCCTACGAGCAGTACTTC
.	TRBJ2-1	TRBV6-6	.	CASVWKVRDEQFF	TGTGCCAGCGTCTGGAAGGTTAGGGATGAGCAGTTCTTC
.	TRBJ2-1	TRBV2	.	CASSLLTGEEQFF	TGTGCCAGCAGTCTCCTGACAGGAGAAGAGCAGTTCTTC
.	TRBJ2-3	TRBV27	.	CASSFPPAGEFSDTQYF	TGTGCCAGCAGTTTCCCCCCAGCGGGTGAATTCAGTGATACGCAGTATTTT
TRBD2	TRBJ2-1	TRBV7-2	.	CASSFSAGVPYNEQFF	TGTGCCAGCAGCTTCTCAGCGGGAGTGCCGTACAATGAGCAGTTCTTC
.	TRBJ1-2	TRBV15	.	CATSRDGYGYTF	TGTGCCACCAGCAGGGACGGCTATGGCTACACCTTC
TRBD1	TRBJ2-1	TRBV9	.	CASRRTGTGANEQFF	TGTGCCAGCAGGCGAACCGGGACAGGGGCCAATGAGCAGTTCTTC
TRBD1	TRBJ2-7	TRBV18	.	CASSPRDRGYYEQYF	TGTGCCAGCTCACCCCGGGACAGGGGGTACTACGAGCAGTACTTC
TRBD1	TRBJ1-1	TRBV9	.	CASSVDTGAMNTEAFF	TGTGCCAGCAGCGTAGACACAGGGGCGATGAACACTGAAGCTTTCTTT
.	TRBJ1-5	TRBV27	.	CASASGTVRYQPQHF	TGTGCCAGCGCGTCGGGGACGGTTCGGTATCAGCCCCAGCATTTT
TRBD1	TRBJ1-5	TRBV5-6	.	CASSPEKGQGIQPQHF	TGTGCCAGCAGCCCAGAAAAGGGACAGGGGATTCAGCCCCAGCATTTT
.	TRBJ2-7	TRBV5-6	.	CASSVAWYEQYF	TGTGCCAGCAGCGTGGCTTGGTACGAGCAGTACTTC
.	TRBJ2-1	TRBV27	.	CASSLFGVRINNEQFF	TGTGCCAGCAGTTTATTCGGTGTGCGGATAAACAATGAGCAGTTCTTC
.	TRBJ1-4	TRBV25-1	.	CASSEGIGGRKLFF	TGTGCCAGCAGTGAAGGTATAGGGGGAAGAAAACTGTTTTTT
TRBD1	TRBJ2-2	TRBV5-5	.	CASTDRAKNTGELFF	TGTGCCAGCACTGACAGGGCCAAAAACACCGGGGAGCTGTTTTTT
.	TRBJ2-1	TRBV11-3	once	CASSQRGDGRGDNEQFF	TGTGCCAGCAGCCAGAGGGGAGATGGGCGCGGGGACAATGAGCAGTTCTTC
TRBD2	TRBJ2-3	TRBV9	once	CASSVRDYGTDTQYF	TGTGCCAGCAGCGTCCGGGACTACGGCACAGATACGCAGTATTTT
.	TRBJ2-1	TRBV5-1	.	CASSSSPGPKSYNEQFF	TGCGCCAGCAGCTCGTCACCGGGCCCAAAATCCTACAATGAGCAGTTCTTC
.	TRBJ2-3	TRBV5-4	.	CASSSKKGYTDTQYF	TGTGCCAGCAGCTCCAAAAAGGGCTACACAGATACGCAGTATTTT
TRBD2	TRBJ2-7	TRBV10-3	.	CAITGGLAGEYEQYF	TGTGCCATCACCGGAGGACTAGCGGGAGAATACGAGCAGTACTTC
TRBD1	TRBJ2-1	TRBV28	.	CASSLGRTGGYNEQFF	TGTGCCAGCAGTTTAGGTAGGACAGGGGGTTACAATGAGCAGTTCTTC
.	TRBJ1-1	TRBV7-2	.	CASRRENARADAFF	TGTGCCAGCAGACGAGAAAACGCGAGAGCGGATGCTTTCTTT
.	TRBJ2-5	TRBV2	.	CASRTDQETQYF	TGTGCCAGCAGGACGGACCAAGAGACCCAGTACTTC
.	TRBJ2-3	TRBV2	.	CASSGTVGRATDTQYF	TGTGCCAGCAGCGGGACCGTGGGCAGGGCCACAGATACGCAGTATTTT
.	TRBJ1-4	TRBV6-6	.	CASRLQGTRGEKLFF	TGTGCCAGCAGATTACAAGGGACAAGAGGTGAAAAACTGTTTTTT
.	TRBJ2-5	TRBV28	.	CASSFRLETQYF	TGTGCCAGCAGTTTTCGGCTGGAGACCCAGTACTTC
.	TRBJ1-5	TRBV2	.	CASSFDRYNQPQHF	TGTGCCAGCTCCTTTGACAGATACAATCAGCCCCAGCATTTT
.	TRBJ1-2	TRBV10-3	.	CAISDRGGGYTF	TGTGCCATCAGTGATCGGGGGGGAGGCTACACCTTC
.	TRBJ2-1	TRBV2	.	CASIEGSWRPSNEQFF	TGTGCCAGCATTGAGGGGAGCTGGCGACCCTCGAATGAGCAGTTCTTC
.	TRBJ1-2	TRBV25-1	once	CASSGVNYGYTF	TGTGCCAGCAGTGGGGTTAACTATGGCTACACCTTC
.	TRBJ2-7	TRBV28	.	CASLGQAYEQYF	TGTGCCAGCCTGGGGCAGGCCTACGAGCAGTACTTC